Below, one T cell receptor beta chain is given with its context. What it binds is unknown. It is likely a read error, because the conserved phenylalanine at the end of the CDR3 is missing. The limits of the CDR3 on the DNA are not certain, so only TCRdb's listed CDR3 is given. The data derive from a study of tumor and adjacent non-tumor tissue in lung cancer. In the study overall: On average, productive TCRbeta reads reached around 4 million per sample.

Study-wide findings and caveats: Tumor TCR diversity, when higher, was linked to shorter survival. TCR diversity was significantly greater in tumor than normal lung tissue.

No cell sorting was done before RNA was extracted from the tissue. A modified ARM-PCR protocol with three rounds of nested PCR amplified TCRbeta. MiXCR, run by TCRdb on the multiplex PCR reads, gives a single entry per CDR3 protein. This repertoire shows tens of thousands of distinct CDR3 sequences, approximately 79% found once; its top ten account for about an eighth. CDR1 SGHNT and CDR2 YENEEA come from the germline V gene. The CDR3 spans 17 residues, counting both ends. The sample comprised lung tumor tissue. This sequence joins TRBV11-3 and TRBJ2-1; TRBD2 reflects the table's D call only, with no check against the DNA. This TCR came from a woman between 45 and 65 years old with non-small cell lung cancer. CDR3 sequence reads: CASSLSGSESKDNEQLI.